This T cell receptor (beta chain) is from a study of shared clonotypes between healthy human individuals. Study outcomes and limitations: As a rule, naive subsets had a larger estimated richness than memory subsets.

A word on this clone: Its target is unknown.

The CDR3 consists of 14 residues. The V gene lost 2 bases and the J gene lost 7 bases, with 14 bases spanning the gap. Germline V CDR1 and CDR2: MDHEN, SYDVKM. Sequencing was performed with immunoSEQ multiplex PCR; in TCRdb, only in-frame clones are kept and a portion is missing. The sample lists approximately 2.3 million clones, over 90% occurring once. The chain joins TRBV28 to TRBJ1-2, with D possibly matching TRBD1 (5 bases). Sequenced input: naive CD4+ T cells from PBMCs. The subset: CD45RA+ positively selected. The TCR originated in a man between 18 and 35 years old in good health. Some clones in this sample may be carry-over from other donors' samples. The CDR3, as DNA: TGTGCCAGCAGTTTAGAGGTCGGGGCACCTGGCTACACCTTC. This translates into CASSLEVGAPGYTF.